Following are 6 T cell receptor beta chains from one sample sequenced in a study of regulatory T cells in long-lasting Graves disease. Relying on iRepertoire HTBI primers and Arm-PCR of CDR3 regions, the team built TCR beta libraries. MiXCR, applied by TCRdb to the multiplex PCR reads, yields one record per CDR3 protein. The sample lists 300,000 to 400,000 distinct CDR3 sequences; roughly 17% were seen once. Sample time point: newly diagnosed GD, antithyroid drugs for less than 3 months. From RNA extracted from PBMCs, the TCR library was made. These data were also reused for a study on T cells in Graves' hyperthyroidism and ophthalmopathy.

This material consisted of peripheral blood mononuclear cells (PBMCs), taken at new diagnosis, from a patient treated with antithyroid drugs. The receptors derive from a man aged 35 to 55 with Graves disease.

The sample holds many counts of this clonotype. This chain connects TRBV4-1 to TRBJ1-5; TRBD1 might be the D (6 bases). Germline CDR1 and CDR2: MGHRA and YSYEKL. This CDR3 is 17 amino acids long. Trimming stripped 1 base from V and 2 bases from J, with 15 bases between. Here the CDR3 reads CASSQAAQGHRNQPQHF. The CDR3 bases are TGCGCCAGCAGCCAAGCGGCCCAGGGACACCGCAATCAGCCCCAGCATTTT.

The sample holds many counts of this clonotype. V is TRBV19 and J is TRBJ1-4, with TRBD1 as a possible D gene (6 bases). Trimming left V 2 bases short and J 7 bases short, with 17 bases between. Germline V gene sequence: CDR1 LNHDA, CDR2 SQIVND (reference sequence). There are 16 residues in the CDR3. The CDR3 coding sequence is TGTGCCAGTAGTATACGCCGTGGAACAGGGTTTGAAAAACTGTTTTTT. Translating it yields CASSIRRGTGFEKLFF.

The gene calls are TRBV28 and TRBJ2-7; 7 nucleotides line up with TRBD1. Germline CDR1 and CDR2: MDHEN and SYDVKM. CDR3 length equals 14 residues. Trimming removed 4 bases from V and 3 bases from J; junction bases left unmatched: 6. The CDR3 loop is CASSSPGGNYEQYF. In DNA, the CDR3 is TGTGCCAGCAGTTCCCCAGGGGGAAACTACGAGCAGTACTTC.

This clonotype was counted a few times. The chain couples TRBV7-3 to TRBJ1-4, with D uncertain. Trimming shortened V by 2 bases and J by 8 bases, and 15 bases separated the two germline ends. Germline lookup yields CDR1 SGHTA and CDR2 FQGTGA. CDR3 length: 15 residues. CDR3 sequence reads: CASSLVRGSPEKLFF. The DNA for the CDR3 is TGTGCCAGCAGCTTAGTACGGGGATCTCCCGAAAAACTGTTTTTT.

This sequence joins TRBV29-1 and TRBJ2-7, with D uncertain. CDR1 is SQVTM and CDR2 is ANQGSEA in the germline V gene. The V gene lost 7 bases and the J gene lost 4 bases, with 14 bases spanning the gap. This CDR3 contains 12 residues. CDR3 sequence (DNA): TGCAGCGCGATACACGGAACTTACGAGCAGTACTTC. Amino acids: CSAIHGTYEQYF.

J is TRBJ1-1 and V is TRBV18, with 7 nucleotides matching TRBD1. Germline trimming cut 3 bases from V and 6 bases from J; bases unmatched to any gene: 7. Germline V gives CDR1 KGHSH, CDR2 LQKENI. The CDR3 length is 14 residues. The CDR3 coding sequence is TGTGCCAGCTCACCGCGGGACAGCTGGCCTGAAGCTTTCTTT. Its translation is CASSPRDSWPEAFF.